Listed here are 11 T cell receptor beta chains from one sample, sequenced in a study of blood T cell repertoires in COVID-19. Clones were sequenced by immunoSEQ multiplex PCR, and TCRdb holds only the in-frame ones, with some missing. The data show 250,000 to 350,000 clones, about nine tenths seen once. The material sequenced was peripheral blood. All receptors come from a woman between 50 and 59 years old with COVID-19, enrolled during active disease.

The CDR3 nucleotides read TGTGCCAGCAGTGAAGCGACAGGTAACTACGAGCAGTACTTC. Translating it yields CASSEATGNYEQYF. This chain joins TRBV2 and TRBJ2-7; weak D call: TRBD1 (6 bases). The V gene lost 0 bases and the J gene lost 3 bases, with 9 bases spanning the gap. Germline CDR1 and CDR2: SNHLY and FYNNEI. The CDR3 totals 14 residues.

The gene calls are TRBV5-8 and TRBJ2-2; perhaps TRBD2 as D (5 bases). The CDR3 is made up of 14 amino acids. Trimming left V 0 bases short and J 4 bases short, with 7 bases between. The germline CDR1 and CDR2 sequences are SGHTS and YDEGEE. The CDR3 loop reads CASSLVAGTGELFF. CDR3 nucleotides: TGTGCCAGCAGCTTGGTGGCGGGCACCGGGGAGCTGTTTTTT.

To note about this clone: One end of the junction fails to match germline, which may point to a read error. The V and J genes are TRBV24-1 and TRBJ2-5; D gene uncertain. CDR3 length equals 12 residues. The germline V gene has CDR1 KGHDR and CDR2 SFDVKD. The CDR3 DNA sequence: TGTGCCACCAGTGACTTTGAAGAGAACCAGTACTTC. Amino acid sequence: CATSDFEENQYF.

The rearrangement links TRBV7-2 to TRBJ2-7; 9 nucleotides agree with TRBD1. CDR3 length equals 15 residues. Germline-derived CDR1 and CDR2 are SGHTA and FQGNSA. Trimming took 2 bases from V and 4 from J; bases not matched to a gene: 6. The CDR3 reads CASSLRPGQGYEQYF. The CDR3 nucleotides read TGTGCCAGCAGCTTACGTCCGGGACAGGGATACGAGCAGTACTTC.

The chain has TRBV10-3 and TRBJ1-2; 9 nucleotides line up with TRBD1. Unmatched junction bases numbered 10, after V lost 7 bases and J lost 7 bases. CDR1 is ENHRY, CDR2 SYGVKD, per germline. The CDR3 is 14 residues long. For the CDR3, the DNA is TGTGCCATCATGGGTCCCGGGACAGGGTTTGGCTACACCTTC. It encodes CAIMGPGTGFGYTF.

The sample holds one count of this clone. The chain combines TRBV5-1 with TRBJ2-1; 14 bases match TRBD2. Germline V gives CDR1 SGHRS, CDR2 YFSETQ. The CDR3 spans 15 residues. Germline trimming cut 7 bases from V and 6 bases from J; bases unmatched to any gene: 6. Here the CDR3 DNA reads TGCGCCAGCGTTTCCGGGACTAGCGGGGGCAATGAGCAGTTCTTC. Amino acid sequence: CASVSGTSGGNEQFF.

The J gene is TRBJ2-1, the V gene TRBV5-1; 10 bases are a match to TRBD2. V gave up 0 bases and J gave up 6 bases; unmatched junction bases: 6. This CDR3 comprises 16 residues. Germline V gene sequence: CDR1 SGHRS, CDR2 YFSETQ. As DNA, the CDR3 is TGCGCCAGCAGCTTGGCACTAGCGGGACTCCCCAATGAGCAGTTCTTC. Translating it yields CASSLALAGLPNEQFF.

The chain has TRBV29-1 and TRBJ2-5; 10 nucleotides line up with TRBD2. Looked up from germline, CDR1 is SQVTM and CDR2 is ANQGSEA. The CDR3 length is 14 residues. The V gene end was trimmed by 4 bases and the J gene end by 6 bases; junction bases not matched to a gene: 8. Here the CDR3 DNA reads TGCAGCGTTGTAGAGCGGGAGGGCCGAAAGACCCAGTACTTC. Residues: CSVVEREGRKTQYF.

This chain uses TRBV19 with TRBJ2-7; the D is unclear. With 1 base removed from V and 3 bases from J, the gap between germline ends came to 13 bases. This CDR3 is 15 amino acids long. Germline assignment: CDR1 LNHDA and CDR2 SQIVND (reference sequence). CDR3 amino acids: CASSIGAWFGYEQYF. In nucleotides, the CDR3 is TGTGCCAGTAGTATAGGGGCTTGGTTCGGCTACGAGCAGTACTTC.

V and J are TRBV6-5 and TRBJ2-1; 9 bases match TRBD2. Germline CDR1 is MNHEY and CDR2 is SVGAGI. CDR3 size: 16 residues. Trimming cost V 2 bases and J 8 bases; bases outside gene matches: 10. CDR3 loop: CASSYGLPSGMYEQFF. The CDR3 DNA is TGTGCCAGCAGTTACGGGCTGCCTAGCGGGATGTATGAGCAGTTCTTC.

The chain links TRBV6-4 to TRBJ1-6, with 10 bases identical to TRBD1. CDR3 length: 15 residues. Trimming took 5 bases from V and 6 from J; bases not matched to a gene: 4. Germline CDR1 is MRHNA and CDR2 is SNTAGT. CDR3 in DNA: TGTGCCAGCAGTCCCGACAGGGGGCCTAATTCACCCCTCCACTTT. It specifies CASSPDRGPNSPLHF.